The rows below give T cell receptor beta chains drawn from one sample of a study. TCRdb reprocessed the RT-PCR reads with MiXCR, giving one entry per CDR3 protein. This table has about 700,000 distinct CDR3 sequences, 11% to 15% appearing once. Sequenced sample: memory CD4+ T cells from blood. The receptors here all came from a female donor in good health, serving as a healthy control. Each CDR3 is given without its conserved first and last residue. Each record gives: D gene, V gene, CDR3 protein. D genes are given only for firm matches.

D: TRBD2; V: TRBV20-1; CDR3: SARDPSGRASVEQF
D: -; V: TRBV5-8; CDR3: ASSLVSTRSTDTQY
D: -; V: TRBV4-1; CDR3: ASSSPGGVNTGELF
D: -; V: TRBV6-1; CDR3: ASIGLYEQY
D: TRBD2; V: TRBV28; CDR3: ASNSPAGGTYEQY
D: -; V: TRBV7-2; CDR3: ASSLTEFEFPQH
D: -; V: TRBV6-6; CDR3: ASSPPGPRNQPQH
D: -; V: TRBV5-5; CDR3: ASSLLLGQDYGYT
D: TRBD2; V: TRBV5-1; CDR3: ASSLIPAGQETQY
D: TRBD1; V: TRBV4-3; CDR3: ASSQATTGQGARAF
D: -; V: TRBV7-2; CDR3: ASSLVAENQPQH
D: -; V: TRBV7-2; CDR3: ASSLARDFFYEQY
D: -; V: TRBV14; CDR3: ASSQVAGANVLT
D: -; V: TRBV5-1; CDR3: ASSSSDSTDTQY
D: -; V: TRBV18; CDR3: ASSPAGATYNEQF
D: -; V: TRBV6-5; CDR3: ASSYSGTQGSFSEQL
D: -; V: TRBV7-2; CDR3: ASSLEGRGRASYNEQF